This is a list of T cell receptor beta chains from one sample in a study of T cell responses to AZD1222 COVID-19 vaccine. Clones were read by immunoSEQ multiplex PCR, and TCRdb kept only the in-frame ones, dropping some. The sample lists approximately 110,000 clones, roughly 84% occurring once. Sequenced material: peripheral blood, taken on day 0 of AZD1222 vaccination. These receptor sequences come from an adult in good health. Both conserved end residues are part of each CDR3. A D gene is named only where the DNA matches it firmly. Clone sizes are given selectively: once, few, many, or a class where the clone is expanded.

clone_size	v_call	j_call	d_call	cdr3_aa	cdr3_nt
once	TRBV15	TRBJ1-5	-	CATSRDQGPQPQHF	TGTGCCACCAGCAGAGATCAGGGGCCTCAGCCCCAGCATTTT
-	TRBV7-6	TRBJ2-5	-	CASGLRSRAETQYF	TGTGCCAGCGGATTGCGTTCCCGGGCAGAGACCCAGTACTTC
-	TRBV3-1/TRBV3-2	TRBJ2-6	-	CASSARTVRVSGANVLTF	TGTGCCAGCAGCGCCCGGACAGTCCGGGTGTCTGGGGCCAACGTCCTGACTTTC
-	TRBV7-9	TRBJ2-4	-	CASSMTVLAKNIQYF	TGTGCCAGCAGCATGACAGTCCTAGCCAAAAACATTCAGTACTTC
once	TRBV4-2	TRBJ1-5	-	CASSQEGARDQPQHF	TGTGCCAGCAGCCAAGAGGGGGCCCGGGATCAGCCCCAGCATTTT
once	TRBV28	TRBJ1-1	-	CASEKLVTENTEAFF	TGTGCCAGCGAGAAACTCGTGACGGAGAACACTGAAGCTTTCTTT
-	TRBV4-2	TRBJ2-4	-	CATASLGGKNIQYF	TGTGCCACCGCTTCCTTAGGGGGGAAAAACATTCAGTACTTC
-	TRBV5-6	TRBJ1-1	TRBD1	CASRGQAQNTEAFF	TGTGCCAGCAGGGGACAGGCGCAGAACACTGAAGCTTTCTTT
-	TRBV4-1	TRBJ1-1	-	CASRPTAGVGTEAFF	TGCGCCAGCAGACCCACGGCGGGGGTTGGGACTGAAGCTTTCTTT
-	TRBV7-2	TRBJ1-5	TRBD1	CASSLAPTGGGQPQHF	TGTGCCAGCAGCTTAGCGCCGACAGGGGGAGGTCAGCCCCAGCATTTT
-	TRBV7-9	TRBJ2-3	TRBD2	CASSLGLAGGDTQYF	TGTGCCAGCAGCTTAGGTCTAGCGGGGGGCGATACGCAGTATTTT
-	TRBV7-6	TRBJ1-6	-	CASSLAAGLTGSPLHF	TGTGCCAGCAGCTTAGCCGCGGGTCTGACGGGTTCACCCCTCCACTTT
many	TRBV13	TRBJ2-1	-	CASSTYYEQFF	TGTGCCAGCAGCACGTATTATGAGCAGTTCTTC
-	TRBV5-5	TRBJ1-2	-	CASSPTANRRTNYGYTF	TGTGCCAGCAGCCCCACCGCGAACAGACGTACTAACTATGGCTACACCTTC
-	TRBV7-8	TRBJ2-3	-	CASSPRRLGGITDTQYF	TGTGCCAGCAGCCCCCGCCGACTGGGGGGAATCACAGATACGCAGTATTTT
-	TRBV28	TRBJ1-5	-	CASLSPGLFNQPQHF	TGTGCCAGTTTGTCACCGGGACTTTTCAATCAGCCCCAGCATTTT
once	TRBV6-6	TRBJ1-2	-	CASTPNLNYGYTF	TGTGCCAGCACCCCGAACCTTAACTATGGCTACACCTTC
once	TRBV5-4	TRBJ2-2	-	CASSFPRGGGTTGELFF	TGTGCCAGCAGCTTCCCCCGTGGAGGGGGCACCACCGGGGAGCTGTTTTTT
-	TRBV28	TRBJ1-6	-	CASSPRWGTYNSPLHF	TGTGCCAGCAGTCCGCGGTGGGGTACCTATAATTCACCCCTCCACTTT
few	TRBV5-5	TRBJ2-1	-	CASSFPGYEQFF	TGTGCCAGCAGCTTCCCGGGGTATGAGCAGTTCTTC
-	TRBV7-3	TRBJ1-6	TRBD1	CASSLSGQGYNSPLHF	TGTGCCAGCAGCTTATCGGGACAGGGATACAATTCACCCCTCCACTTT
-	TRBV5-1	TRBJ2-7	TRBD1	CASSFRDRDEQYF	TGCGCCAGCAGCTTCCGGGACAGGGACGAGCAGTACTTC
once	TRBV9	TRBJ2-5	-	CASSVGTRKETQYF	TGTGCCAGCAGCGTAGGAACTAGGAAGGAGACCCAGTACTTC
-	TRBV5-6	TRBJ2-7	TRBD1	CASSFLGQGGYFEQYF	TGTGCCAGCAGCTTCCTGGGACAGGGGGGCTATTTCGAGCAGTACTTC
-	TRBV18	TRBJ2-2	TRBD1	CASSLRDRPRPGELFF	TGTGCCAGCTCACTCCGGGACAGGCCTCGTCCCGGGGAGCTGTTTTTT
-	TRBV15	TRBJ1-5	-	CATSGGGIDQPQHF	TGTGCCACCAGCGGGGGGGGCATTGATCAGCCCCAGCATTTT
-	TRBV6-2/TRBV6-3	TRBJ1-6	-	CASGLRLLPLHF	TGTGCCAGCGGCCTACGGTTGTTACCCCTCCACTTT
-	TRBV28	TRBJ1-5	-	CASSLYSQPQHF	TGTGCCAGCAGTTTGTATTCACAGCCCCAGCATTTT
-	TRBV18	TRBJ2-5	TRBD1	CASSPRDREETQYF	TGTGCCAGCTCACCAAGGGACAGAGAAGAGACCCAGTACTTC
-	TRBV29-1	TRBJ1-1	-	CSVKPPNTEAFF	TGCAGCGTTAAACCCCCGAACACTGAAGCTTTCTTT
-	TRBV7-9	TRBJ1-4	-	CASSSGRGRLNEKLFF	TGTGCCAGCAGCTCCGGCAGGGGTCGGCTTAATGAAAAACTGTTTTTT
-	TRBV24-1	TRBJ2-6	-	CATSAGANVLTF	TGTGCCACCAGTGCTGGGGCCAACGTCCTGACTTTC
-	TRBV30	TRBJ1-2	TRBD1	CASYPGTGNYGYTF	TGTGCCTCTTACCCCGGGACAGGGAACTATGGCTACACCTTC
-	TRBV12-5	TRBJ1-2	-	CASGLAQGWGYTF	TGTGCTAGTGGTTTGGCACAGGGATGGGGCTACACCTTC
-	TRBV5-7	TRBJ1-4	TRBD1	CASSTYRGQVVKSEKLFF	TGTGCCAGCAGCACGTACAGGGGGCAGGTGGTCAAGAGTGAAAAACTGTTTTTT
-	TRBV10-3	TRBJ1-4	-	CAIRDSTNEKLFF	TGTGCCATCCGCGACTCAACTAATGAAAAACTGTTTTTT
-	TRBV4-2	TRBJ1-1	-	CASSLIRENTEAFF	TGTGCCAGCAGCCTAATCCGGGAGAACACTGAAGCTTTCTTT
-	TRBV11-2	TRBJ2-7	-	CASSWLRGRGYEQYF	TGTGCCAGCAGCTGGCTAAGGGGCAGGGGCTACGAGCAGTACTTC
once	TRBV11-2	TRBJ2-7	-	CASSLMVPSEQYF	TGTGCCAGCAGCTTGATGGTCCCGAGCGAGCAGTACTTC
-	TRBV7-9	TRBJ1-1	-	CASGSVDTEAFF	TGTGCCAGCGGCTCAGTCGACACTGAAGCTTTCTTT
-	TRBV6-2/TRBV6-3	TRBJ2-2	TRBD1	CASSYQGAHTGELFF	TGTGCCAGCAGTTACCAGGGGGCGCACACCGGGGAGCTGTTTTTT
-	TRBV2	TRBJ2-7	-	CASSVGSYEQYF	TGTGCCAGCAGTGTAGGCTCCTACGAGCAGTACTTC
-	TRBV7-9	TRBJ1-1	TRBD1	CASSLQGAGEAFF	TGTGCCAGCAGCCTACAGGGGGCTGGTGAAGCTTTCTTT
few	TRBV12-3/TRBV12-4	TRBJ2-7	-	CASSLYPYEQYF	TGTGCCAGCAGTTTATACCCCTACGAGCAGTACTTC
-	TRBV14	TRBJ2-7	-	CASSQGQIYEQYF	TGTGCCAGCAGCCAAGGACAAATATACGAGCAGTACTTC
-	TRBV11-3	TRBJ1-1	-	CASSFQGRPNTEAFF	TGTGCCAGCAGCTTTCAGGGGCGGCCGAACACTGAAGCTTTCTTT
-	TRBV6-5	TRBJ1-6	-	CASSFGGDNSPLHF	TGTGCCAGCAGTTTCGGGGGGGATAATTCACCCCTCCACTTT
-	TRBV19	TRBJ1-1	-	CASSFDTMNTEAFF	TGTGCCAGTTCCTTCGACACAATGAACACTGAAGCTTTCTTT
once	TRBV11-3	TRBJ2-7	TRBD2	CASSSLAGYEQYF	TGTGCCAGCAGCTCACTAGCGGGGTACGAGCAGTACTTC
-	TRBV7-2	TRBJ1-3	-	CASSLGTTRGGNTIYF	TGTGCCAGCAGCTTAGGGACAACCCGCGGTGGAAACACCATATATTTT
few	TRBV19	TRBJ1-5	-	CASRGTGIIRYSNQPQHF	TGTGCCAGTCGGGGAACCGGGATAATCCGTTATAGCAATCAGCCCCAGCATTTT
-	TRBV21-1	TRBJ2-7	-	CASSPPGPTDSYEQYF	TGTGCCAGCAGCCCCCCGGGACCGACCGATTCCTACGAGCAGTACTTC
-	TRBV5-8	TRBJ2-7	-	CASSSGVPTYEQYF	TGTGCCAGCAGCTCGGGGGTCCCTACCTACGAGCAGTACTTC
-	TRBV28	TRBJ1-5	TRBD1	CASSKDRGGYNQPQHF	TGTGCCAGCAGTAAAGACAGGGGAGGTTACAATCAGCCCCAGCATTTT